These 7 T cell receptor beta chains were all obtained from the same sample, sequenced in a study of Ad26.COV2.S vaccination and SARS-CoV-2 variants. Using immunoSEQ multiplex PCR, the repertoire was profiled, and TCRdb retains in-frame clones only, with some absent. The profile shows a few hundred thousand clones, around 90% of them singletons. Treatment indicated: roughly 20 received Ad26.COV2.S at low or high dose, single or two shots; about 5 received placebo; per-sample allocation not given. Each sample was drawn 63 days after the first injection (of vaccine or placebo). Material: peripheral blood, obtained in a trial of Ad26.COV2.S vaccine versus placebo. The receptors here all came from a person between 18 and 59 years old who received the Ad26.COV2.S COVID-19 vaccine or a placebo.

The chain is built from TRBV25-1 and TRBJ1-1; tentatively, D is TRBD1 (5 bases). This CDR3 is built from 14 residues. Germline V gene data show CDR1 as MGHDK and CDR2 as SYGVNS. The V gene lost 4 bases and the J gene lost 11 bases, with 20 bases spanning the gap. CDR3 sequence: CASSGSGRRNGAFF. In DNA form, the CDR3 reads TGTGCCAGCAGTGGATCGGGACGACGAAATGGGGCTTTCTTT.

The chain has TRBV25-1 and TRBJ2-5; D could derive from TRBD1 or TRBD2 (5 bases each). Germline lookup yields CDR1 MGHDK and CDR2 SYGVNS. The CDR3 is 13 residues long. The V and J ends lost 4 bases and 5 bases respectively, with 11 bases between them. Written as DNA, the CDR3 is TGTGCCAGCAGTGCGGGGACGTTGGAGACCCAGTACTTC. Amino acids: CASSAGTLETQYF.

This clone was found a few times. The genes are TRBV5-1 and TRBJ1-2, with D tentatively TRBD1 (5 bases). V lost 3 bases and J 0 bases, leaving 12 bases between the germline ends. This CDR3 has 15 residues. Germline V gene lookup returns CDR1 SGHRS and CDR2 YFSETQ. CDR3 DNA: TGCGCCAGCAGCTCCCAGGGCAGAACTAACTATGGCTACACCTTC. Translation: CASSSQGRTNYGYTF.

The chain employs TRBV19 and TRBJ1-2, with D unresolved. The CDR3 is 13 residues long. CDR1 is LNHDA and CDR2 is SQIVND in the germline V gene (reference sequence). Trimming took 6 bases from V and 6 from J, leaving 14 bases between them. The CDR3 nucleotides read TGTGCCAGTAGCAAGAGTTGGGTGAATGGCTACACCTTC. Amino acid sequence: CASSKSWVNGYTF.

This clone has a single count. The CDR3 sequence: CASSFAPGGGVNTEAFF. Here the CDR3 DNA reads TGCGCCAGCAGCTTCGCGCCAGGGGGCGGGGTGAACACTGAAGCTTTCTTT. The V and J genes are TRBV5-1 and TRBJ1-1, with 8 bases that match TRBD1. The trim removed 2 bases at V and 0 bases at J, leaving 9 bases unmatched. In germline, CDR1 is SGHRS, CDR2 YFSETQ. The CDR3 runs 17 residues.

This clone was seen more than once but under ten times. J is TRBJ1-1 and V is TRBV6-2 or TRBV6-3, with 12 bases matching TRBD1. CDR1 is MNHEY, CDR2 SVGEGT, per germline. The J segment lost 11 bases and the V segment lost 6 bases, leaving 13 bases of the junction unmatched. This CDR3 contains 15 residues. CDR3 amino acids: CASSNPGQGANRAFF. The CDR3 coding sequence is TGTGCCAGCAGCAATCCGGGACAGGGGGCGAACAGGGCTTTCTTT.

The rearrangement joins TRBV5-4 to TRBJ1-5; perhaps TRBD1 as D (5 bases). Trimming stripped 4 bases from V and 3 bases from J, with 8 bases between. The CDR3 loop spans 13 amino acids. Germline CDR1 SGHNT, CDR2 YYREEE (reference sequence). The CDR3 DNA is TGTGCCAGCAGCCGAGGGGTCAATCAGCCCCAGCATTTT. Protein product: CASSRGVNQPQHF.